The sequence of this TCR beta chain was determined in a study of lymphopenia after photon versus proton radiotherapy. The repertoire was sequenced with immunoSEQ multiplex PCR; TCRdb's copy has only in-frame clones and lacks some. The sample has around 160,000 clones, about nine tenths seen once; the top ten hold approximately 4.8%. V was pared by 1 base and J by 0 bases, with 9 bases between. The CDR3 is 15 amino acids. Germline lookup yields CDR1 KGHSH and CDR2 LQKENI. This clone was detected a few times. J is TRBJ1-1 and V is TRBV18; D possibly corresponds to TRBD1 (5 bases). The sample here was peripheral blood, taken from a patient treated with photon-based radiotherapy. This clonotype was sampled from a man aged 45-65 years with gastric cancer. The CDR3 reads CASSPLDNMNTEAFF. The CDR3 coding sequence is TGTGCCAGCTCACCACTGGACAATATGAACACTGAAGCTTTCTTT.